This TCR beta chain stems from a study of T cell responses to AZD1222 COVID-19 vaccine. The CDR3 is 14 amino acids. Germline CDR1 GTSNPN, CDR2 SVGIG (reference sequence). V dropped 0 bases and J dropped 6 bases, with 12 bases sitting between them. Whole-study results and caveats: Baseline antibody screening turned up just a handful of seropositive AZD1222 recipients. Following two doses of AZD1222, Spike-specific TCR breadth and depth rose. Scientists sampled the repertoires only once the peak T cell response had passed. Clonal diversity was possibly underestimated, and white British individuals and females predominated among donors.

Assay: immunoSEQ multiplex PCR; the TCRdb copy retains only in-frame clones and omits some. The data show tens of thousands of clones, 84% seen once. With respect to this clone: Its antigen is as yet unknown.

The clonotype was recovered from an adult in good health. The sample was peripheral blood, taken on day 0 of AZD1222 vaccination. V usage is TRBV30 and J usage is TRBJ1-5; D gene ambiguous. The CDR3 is CAWSVGLGSQPQHF. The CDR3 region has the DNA TGTGCCTGGAGTGTAGGTTTGGGGAGTCAGCCCCAGCATTTT.